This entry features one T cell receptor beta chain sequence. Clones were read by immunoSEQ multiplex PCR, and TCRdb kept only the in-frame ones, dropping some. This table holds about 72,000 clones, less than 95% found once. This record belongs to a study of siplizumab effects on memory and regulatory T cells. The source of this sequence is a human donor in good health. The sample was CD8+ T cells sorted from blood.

DNA for the CDR3: TGTGCCAGCAGCTCAAACTCGGGACAGCAAGAGACCCAGTACTTC. Protein product: CASSSNSGQQETQYF. The chain uses TRBV7-9 and TRBJ2-5, with 7 positions matching TRBD1. The CDR3 has 15 amino acids. Per the germline V gene, CDR1 is SEHNR and CDR2 is FQNEAQ (reference sequence). The V segment lost 4 bases and the J segment 2 bases; nucleotides outside the gene matches: 7.